The subject of this entry is one T cell receptor beta chain. The clone's antigen remains unknown. Qualities for individual bases were not recorded, and no much larger clone is one base off. V gives up 0 bases and J gives up 4 bases, and the segment between their germline ends measures 15 bases. CDR1 SQVTM and CDR2 ANQGSEA are derived from the germline V gene. Taken from cysteine to phenylalanine, the CDR3 has 15 residues. Only the CDR3 DNA stays, 45 bases, in frame from base 1. This record comes from a study of technical replicates of blood from a handful of donors (dated by TCRdb to about 2017). To prepare the library, the immunoSEQ multiplex PCR assay was applied. In its TCRdb copy, this immuneACCESS table keeps in-frame sequences only and misses some clones. Where compared with another copy, unresolved V genes explain less than half of these, and the others have no known cause. The sample data list 65,000 to 95,000 clones, and 93% of these were observed just once. Approximately 0.27% of the sample is taken by the ten largest.

What was sequenced was T cells isolated from PBMCs. The V and J segments used are TRBV29-1 and TRBJ1-1, with TRBD1 as a weak D call on 6 bases. The sequence derives from a human donor in good health. This receptor carries the CDR3 CSVEDLQGQGTEAFF. The DNA sequence is given as TGCAGCGTTGAAGATCTTCAGGGACAAGGCACTGAAGCTTTCTTT.